This note documents a single T cell receptor beta chain sequence. This clone was observed a single time. The clone's antigen remains unknown. No much larger clonotype is one base removed from it; base qualities were not supplied. TCR beta CDR3 regions were amplified by multiplex PCR using the immunoSEQ immune profiling system, following the manufacturer's instructions. Sequencing was performed on an Illumina NextSeq system. On the authors' methods: The immunoSEQ Analyzer platform handled processing of the sequence data, and clonality was calculated by taking the square root of Simpson's index of productive rearrangements. Jensen-Shannon distance served as the measure of similarity in V and J usage, while OLGA was used to compute CDR3 generation probabilities. Shared CDR3 sequences were searched against the immuneACCESS database (August 2020) and VDJdb (December 2020). TCRdb took over this immuneACCESS table, retaining in-frame rearrangements with V and J assigned. Such tables are incomplete; in checked studies, under half of the missing clones stem from an unresolved V gene, and the remainder is unexplained. V and J calls and clone size are copied from that table; D and trimming were computed from the DNA. The sample has about 23,000 clones on record, approximately 89% of them singletons. The ten largest clonotypes hold under 0.3% of the sample.

The twin pairs came from the European Cystic Fibrosis Twin and Sibling Study Cohort, which recruited patients from 158 CF clinics across 14 European countries. Zygosity and CFTR genotype were verified in-house, with zygosity tested by multiplex PCR of nine short tandem repeat loci. Peripheral blood was taken from each twin, and clinical parameters were recorded on the day of blood sampling. Phenol/chloroform extraction was used to isolate genomic DNA from peripheral blood cells, and the DNA was then kept in TE buffer at 4 degrees C. The data were taken from a study of monozygotic twins with cystic fibrosis (dated by TCRdb to the early 2020s). In the study overall: Barcoded libraries were prepared from three micrograms of fragmented DNA with approximately 15 PCR cycles. On the day of blood sampling, twins were ranked among 1,060 cohort participants for weight-for-height and for FEVPerc (FEV1 disease centile). Data for three of the twin pairs had been reported previously in another context. The study compared TCR beta repertoires within and between 16 monozygotic twin pairs with cystic fibrosis to assess genetic influence on V and J gene usage. Made up mostly of children and adolescents, the cohort included ten female and six male twin pairs ranging in age from roughly 2.0 to 40 years, with a median of about 9.1 years.

Study-level results and caveats: Simpson clonality was generally low (median roughly 0.009), which suggests a naive-dominated repertoire, and clonality was higher in the most severely affected patients. The cohort was small, and the number of shared CDR3s showed no association with age, concordance or disease severity. Significantly higher nucleotide-identical clonotype sharing was observed within monozygotic CF twin pairs than between unrelated CF individuals (P = 0.000026, Mann-Whitney). The greatest similarity to the co-twin was observed for V gene usage in 13 of 16 pairs and for J usage in 8 of 16 pairs, which suggested genetic constraints.

From the germline V gene, CDR1 is SGDLS and CDR2 is YYNGEE. The trim is 0 bases for V and 4 bases for J, with a gap of 9 bases between the germline ends. From the cysteine through the phenylalanine, the CDR3 covers 14 amino acids. Only CDR3 DNA is held: 42 bases, read in frame from base 1. This sequence was found in a girl aged 2-10 years with cystic fibrosis. The V gene is TRBV9 and the J gene is TRBJ2-3; a tentative D call is TRBD2 (5 bases match). The sample was blood. The DNA sequence is TGTGCCAGCAGCGTAGAACTAGTCGCAGATACGCAGTATTTT. It translates to CASSVELVADTQYF.